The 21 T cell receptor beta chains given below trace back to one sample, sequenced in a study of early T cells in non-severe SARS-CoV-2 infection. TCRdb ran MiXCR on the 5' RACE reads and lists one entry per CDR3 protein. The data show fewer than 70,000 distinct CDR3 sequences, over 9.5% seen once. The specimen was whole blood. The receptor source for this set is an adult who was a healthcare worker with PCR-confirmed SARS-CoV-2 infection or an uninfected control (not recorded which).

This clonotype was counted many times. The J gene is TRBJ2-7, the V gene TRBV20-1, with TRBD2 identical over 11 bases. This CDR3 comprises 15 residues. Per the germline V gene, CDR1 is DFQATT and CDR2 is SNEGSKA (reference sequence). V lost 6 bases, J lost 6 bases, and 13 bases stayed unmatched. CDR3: CSASPLSGRAGEQYF. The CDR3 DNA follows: TGCAGTGCCAGTCCACTTAGCGGGAGGGCGGGCGAGCAGTACTTC.

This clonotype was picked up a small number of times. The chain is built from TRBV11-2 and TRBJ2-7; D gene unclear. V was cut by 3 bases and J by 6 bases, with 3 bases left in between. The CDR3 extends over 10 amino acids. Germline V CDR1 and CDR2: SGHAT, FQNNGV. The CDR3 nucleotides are TGTGCCAGCAGCTTCGGCGAGCAGTACTTC. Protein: CASSFGEQYF.

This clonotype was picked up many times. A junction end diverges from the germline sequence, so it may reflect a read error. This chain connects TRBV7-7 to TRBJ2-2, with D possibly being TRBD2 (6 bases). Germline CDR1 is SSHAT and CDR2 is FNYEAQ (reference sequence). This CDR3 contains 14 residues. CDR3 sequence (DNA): TGTGCTAGCAGCTTAGGGACTCACCCCTCCGAGCTGTTTTTT. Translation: CASSLGTHPSELFF.

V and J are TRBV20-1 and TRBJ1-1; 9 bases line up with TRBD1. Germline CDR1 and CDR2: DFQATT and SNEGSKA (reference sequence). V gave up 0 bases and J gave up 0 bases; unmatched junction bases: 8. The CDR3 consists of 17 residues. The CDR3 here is CSARDLRTGDLNTEAFF. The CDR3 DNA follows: TGCAGTGCTAGAGATCTCAGGACAGGGGATCTGAACACTGAAGCTTTCTTT.

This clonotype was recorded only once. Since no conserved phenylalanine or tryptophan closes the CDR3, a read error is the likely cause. As DNA, the CDR3 is TGTGCCAGCATGATAGCGGGGGGGAGGAATGAGCAGTTCATC. Its protein product is CASMIAGGRNEQFI. This chain uses TRBV6-1 with TRBJ2-1; 11 positions match TRBD2. V lost 7 bases and J lost 7; bases outside the gene matches: 6. Germline V gene sequence: CDR1 MNHNS, CDR2 SASEGT. The CDR3 extends over 14 amino acids.

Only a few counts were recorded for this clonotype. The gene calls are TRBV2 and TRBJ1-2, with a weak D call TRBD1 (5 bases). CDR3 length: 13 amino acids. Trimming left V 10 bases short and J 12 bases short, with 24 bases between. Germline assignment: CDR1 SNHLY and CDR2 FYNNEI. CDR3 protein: CANLPDRHQPDTF. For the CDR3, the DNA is TGTGCCAACCTGCCAGACAGACACCAACCCGACACCTTC.

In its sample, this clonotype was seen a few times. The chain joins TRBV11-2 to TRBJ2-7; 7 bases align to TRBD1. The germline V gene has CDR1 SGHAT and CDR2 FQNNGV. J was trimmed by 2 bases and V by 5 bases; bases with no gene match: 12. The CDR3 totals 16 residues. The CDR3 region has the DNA TGTGCCAGCAGCCCAAAGGACAGGACGAGCACCTACGAGCAGTACTTC. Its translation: CASSPKDRTSTYEQYF.

CDR3 DNA sequence: TGCAGCGCGGGACCGATGCTGAACACTGAAGCTTTCTTT. Translated: CSAGPMLNTEAFF. The V and J genes are TRBV29-1 and TRBJ1-1; TRBD1 might be the D (5 bases). V was clipped by 7 bases and J by 0 bases, with 12 bases between them. This CDR3 has 13 amino acids. CDR1 and CDR2 (germline): SQVTM, ANQGSEA.

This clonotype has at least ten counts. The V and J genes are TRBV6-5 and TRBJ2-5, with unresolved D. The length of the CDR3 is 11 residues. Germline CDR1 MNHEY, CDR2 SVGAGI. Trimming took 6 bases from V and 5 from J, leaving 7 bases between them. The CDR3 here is CASRSAETQYF. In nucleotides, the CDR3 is TGTGCCAGCAGATCTGCTGAGACCCAGTACTTC.

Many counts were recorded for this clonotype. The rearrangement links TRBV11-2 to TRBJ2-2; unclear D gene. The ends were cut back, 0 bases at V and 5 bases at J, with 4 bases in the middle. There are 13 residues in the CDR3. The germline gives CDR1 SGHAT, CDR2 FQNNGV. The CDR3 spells CASSLERTGELFF. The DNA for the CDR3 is TGTGCCAGCAGCTTAGAACGGACCGGGGAGCTGTTTTTT.

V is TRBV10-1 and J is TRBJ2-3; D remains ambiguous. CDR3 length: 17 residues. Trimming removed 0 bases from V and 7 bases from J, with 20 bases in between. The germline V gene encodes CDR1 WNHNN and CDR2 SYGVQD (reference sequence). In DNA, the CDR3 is TGCGCCAGCAGTGAGTCGACGGGCAGCCCCGTAGCCAATACGCAGTATTTT. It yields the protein CASSESTGSPVANTQYF.

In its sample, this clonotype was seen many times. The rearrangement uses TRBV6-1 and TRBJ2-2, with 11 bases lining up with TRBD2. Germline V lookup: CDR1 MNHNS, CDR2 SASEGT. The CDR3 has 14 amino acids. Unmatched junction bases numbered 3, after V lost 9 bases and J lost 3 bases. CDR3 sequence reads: CASTGLADTGELFF. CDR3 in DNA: TGTGCCAGTACGGGACTAGCGGACACCGGGGAGCTGTTTTTT.

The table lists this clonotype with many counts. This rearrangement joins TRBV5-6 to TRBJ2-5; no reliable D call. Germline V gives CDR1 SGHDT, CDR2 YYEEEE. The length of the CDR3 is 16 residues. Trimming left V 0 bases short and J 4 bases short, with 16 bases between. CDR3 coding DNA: TGTGCCAGCAGCTTGGCCCCCTCTGGGCGAGGAGAGACCCAGTACTTC. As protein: CASSLAPSGRGETQYF. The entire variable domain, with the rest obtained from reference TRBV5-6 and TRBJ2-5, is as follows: DAGVTQSPTHLIKTRGQQVTLRCSPKSGHDTVSWYQQALGQGPQFIFQYYEEEERQRGNFPDRFSGHQFPNYSSELNVNALLLGDSALYLCASSLAPSGRGETQYFGPGTRLLVL.

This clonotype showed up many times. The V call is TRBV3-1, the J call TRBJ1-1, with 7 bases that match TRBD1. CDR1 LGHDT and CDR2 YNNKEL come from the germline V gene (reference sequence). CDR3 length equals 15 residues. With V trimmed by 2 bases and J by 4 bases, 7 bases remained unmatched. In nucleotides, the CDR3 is TGTGCCAGCAGCCAAAGGAGGGGGCTCGGCACTGAAGCTTTCTTT. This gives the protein CASSQRRGLGTEAFF.

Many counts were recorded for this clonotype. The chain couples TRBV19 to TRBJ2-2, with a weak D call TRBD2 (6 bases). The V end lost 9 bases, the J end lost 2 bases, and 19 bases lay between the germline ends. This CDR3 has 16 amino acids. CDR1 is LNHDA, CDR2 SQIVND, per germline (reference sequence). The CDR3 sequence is CASRGAGTLNTGELFF. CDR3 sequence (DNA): TGTGCCAGCCGTGGGGCTGGGACTCTAAACACCGGGGAGCTGTTTTTT.

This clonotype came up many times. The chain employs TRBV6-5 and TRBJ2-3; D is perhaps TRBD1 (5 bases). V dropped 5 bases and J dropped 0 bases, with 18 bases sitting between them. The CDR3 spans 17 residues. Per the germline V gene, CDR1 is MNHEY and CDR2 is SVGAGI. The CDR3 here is CASSLIFDSLSTDTQYF. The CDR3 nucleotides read TGTGCCAGCAGTCTTATCTTCGACAGTCTAAGCACAGATACGCAGTATTTT.

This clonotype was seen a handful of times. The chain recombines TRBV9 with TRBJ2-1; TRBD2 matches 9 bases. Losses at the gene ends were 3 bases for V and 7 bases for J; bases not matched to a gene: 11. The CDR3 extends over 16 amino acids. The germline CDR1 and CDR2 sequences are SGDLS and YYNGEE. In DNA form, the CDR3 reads TGTGCCAGCAGCGCCACCAGCGGGGGGCCGGGGAATGAGCAGTTCTTC. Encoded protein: CASSATSGGPGNEQFF.

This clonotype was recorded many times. The CDR3 sequence is CASSFSLNSAPPGNTIYF. The DNA for the CDR3 is TGTGCCAGCAGCTTCAGTCTTAACTCTGCGCCGCCTGGAAACACCATATATTTT. V and J are TRBV7-6 and TRBJ1-3, with D uncertain. The CDR3 runs 18 residues. Germline values: CDR1 SGHVS, CDR2 FNYEAQ. V gave up 3 bases and J gave up 2 bases, with 20 bases separating them.

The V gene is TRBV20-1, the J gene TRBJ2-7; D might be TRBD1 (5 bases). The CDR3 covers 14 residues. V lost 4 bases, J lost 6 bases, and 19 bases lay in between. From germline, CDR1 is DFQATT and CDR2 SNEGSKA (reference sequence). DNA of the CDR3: TGCAGTGCTAAACAGGTTGTAGGGGCTGCCGAGCAGTACTTC. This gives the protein CSAKQVVGAAEQYF.

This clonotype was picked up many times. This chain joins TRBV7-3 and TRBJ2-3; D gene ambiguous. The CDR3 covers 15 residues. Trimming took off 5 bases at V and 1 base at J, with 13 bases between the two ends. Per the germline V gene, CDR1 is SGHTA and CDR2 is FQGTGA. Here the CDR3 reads CASSRDMDGTDTQYF. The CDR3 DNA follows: TGTGCCAGCAGCCGTGACATGGACGGCACAGATACGCAGTATTTT.

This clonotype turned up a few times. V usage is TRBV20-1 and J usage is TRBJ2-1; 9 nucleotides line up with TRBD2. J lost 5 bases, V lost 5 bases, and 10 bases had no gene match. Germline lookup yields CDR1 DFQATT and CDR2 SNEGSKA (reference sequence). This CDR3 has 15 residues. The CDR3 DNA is TGCAGTGCTCGAGGTGGGGGACTAGCCAACAATGAGCAGTTCTTC. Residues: CSARGGGLANNEQFF.